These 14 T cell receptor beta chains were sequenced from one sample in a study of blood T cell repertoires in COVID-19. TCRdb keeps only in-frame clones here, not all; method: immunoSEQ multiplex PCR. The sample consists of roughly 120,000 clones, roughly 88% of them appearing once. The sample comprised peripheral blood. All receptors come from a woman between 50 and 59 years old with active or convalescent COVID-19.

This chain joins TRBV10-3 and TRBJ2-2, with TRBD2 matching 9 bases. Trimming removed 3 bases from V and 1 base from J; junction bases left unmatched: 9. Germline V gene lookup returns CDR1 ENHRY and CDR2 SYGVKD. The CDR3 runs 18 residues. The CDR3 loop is CAISDVRLADGNTGELFF. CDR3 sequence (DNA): TGTGCCATCAGTGACGTGAGACTAGCGGATGGGAACACCGGGGAGCTGTTTTTT.

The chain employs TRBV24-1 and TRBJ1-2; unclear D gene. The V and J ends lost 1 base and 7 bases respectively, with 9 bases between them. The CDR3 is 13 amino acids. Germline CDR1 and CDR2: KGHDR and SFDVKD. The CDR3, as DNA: TGTGCCACCAGTGATTTCGCCGGCGGTGGCTACACCTTC. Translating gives CATSDFAGGGYTF.

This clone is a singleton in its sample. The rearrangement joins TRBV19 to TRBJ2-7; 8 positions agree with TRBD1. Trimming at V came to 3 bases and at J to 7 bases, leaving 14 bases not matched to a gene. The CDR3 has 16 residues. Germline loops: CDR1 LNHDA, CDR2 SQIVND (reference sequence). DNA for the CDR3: TGTGCCAGTAGTATTTGGTCAGGGGGCCCTGCTGGGGAGCAGTACTTC. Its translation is CASSIWSGGPAGEQYF.

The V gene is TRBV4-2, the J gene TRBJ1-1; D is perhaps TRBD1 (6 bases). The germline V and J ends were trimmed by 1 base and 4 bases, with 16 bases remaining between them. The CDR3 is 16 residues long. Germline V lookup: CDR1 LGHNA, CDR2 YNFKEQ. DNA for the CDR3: TGTGCCAGCAGCCAAGCTCCGGACAGAGTAGGCACTGAAGCTTTCTTT. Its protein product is CASSQAPDRVGTEAFF.

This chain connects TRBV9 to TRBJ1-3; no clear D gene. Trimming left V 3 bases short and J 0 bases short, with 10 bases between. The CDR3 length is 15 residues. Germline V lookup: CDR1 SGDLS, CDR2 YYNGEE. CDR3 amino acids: CASSEKQSSGNTIYF. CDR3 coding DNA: TGTGCCAGCAGCGAGAAACAGAGCTCTGGAAACACCATATATTTT.

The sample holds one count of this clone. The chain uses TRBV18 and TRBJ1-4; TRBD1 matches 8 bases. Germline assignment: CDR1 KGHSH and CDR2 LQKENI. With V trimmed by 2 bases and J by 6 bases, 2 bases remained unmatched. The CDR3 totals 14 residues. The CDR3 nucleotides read TGTGCCAGCTCACCAATGACAGGGGATGAAAAACTGTTTTTT. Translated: CASSPMTGDEKLFF.

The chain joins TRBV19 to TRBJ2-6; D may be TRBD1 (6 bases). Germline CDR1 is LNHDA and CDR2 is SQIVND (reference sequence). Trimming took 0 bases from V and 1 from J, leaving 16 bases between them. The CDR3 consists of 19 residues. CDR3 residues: CASSIDRKGVTSGANVLTF. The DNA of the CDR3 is TGTGCCAGTAGTATAGATCGGAAGGGGGTCACGTCTGGGGCCAACGTCCTGACTTTC.

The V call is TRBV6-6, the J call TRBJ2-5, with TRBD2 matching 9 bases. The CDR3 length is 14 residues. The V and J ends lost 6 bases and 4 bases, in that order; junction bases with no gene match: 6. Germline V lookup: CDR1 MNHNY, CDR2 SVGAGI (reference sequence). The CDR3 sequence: CASSASGTGETQYF. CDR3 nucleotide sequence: TGTGCCAGCAGCGCTAGCGGGACGGGAGAGACCCAGTACTTC.

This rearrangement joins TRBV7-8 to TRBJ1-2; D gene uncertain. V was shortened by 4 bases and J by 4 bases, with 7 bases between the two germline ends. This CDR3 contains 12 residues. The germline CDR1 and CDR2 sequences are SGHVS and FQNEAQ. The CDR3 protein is CASSSLLYGYTF. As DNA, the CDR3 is TGTGCCAGCAGCTCCCTACTCTATGGCTACACCTTC. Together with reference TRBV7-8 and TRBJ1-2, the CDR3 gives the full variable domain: GAGVSQSPRYKVAKRGQDVALRCDPISGHVSLFWYQQALGQGPEFLTYFQNEAQLDKSGLPSDRFFAERPEGSVSTLKIQRTQQEDSAVYLCASSSLLYGYTFGSGTRLTVV.

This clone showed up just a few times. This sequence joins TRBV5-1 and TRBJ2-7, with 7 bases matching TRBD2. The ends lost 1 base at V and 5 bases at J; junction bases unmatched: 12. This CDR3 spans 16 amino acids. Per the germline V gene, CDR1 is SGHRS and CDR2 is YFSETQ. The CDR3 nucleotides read TGCGCCAGCAGCTTGAATTTTAGGCGGGAGTACCACGAGCAGTACTTC. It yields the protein CASSLNFRREYHEQYF.

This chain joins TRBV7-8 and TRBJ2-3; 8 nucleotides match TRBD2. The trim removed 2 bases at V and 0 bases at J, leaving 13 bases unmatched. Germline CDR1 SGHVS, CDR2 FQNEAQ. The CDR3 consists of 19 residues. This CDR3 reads CASSLKGSGSLGSTDTQYF. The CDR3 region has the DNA TGTGCCAGCAGCTTAAAAGGGAGCGGGAGTCTGGGGAGCACAGATACGCAGTATTTT.

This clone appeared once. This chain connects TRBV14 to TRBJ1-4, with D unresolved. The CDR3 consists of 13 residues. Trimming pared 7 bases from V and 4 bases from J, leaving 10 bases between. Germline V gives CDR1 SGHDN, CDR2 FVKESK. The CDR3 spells CASTGLLNEKLFF. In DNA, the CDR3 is TGTGCCAGCACAGGCCTCCTTAATGAAAAACTGTTTTTT.

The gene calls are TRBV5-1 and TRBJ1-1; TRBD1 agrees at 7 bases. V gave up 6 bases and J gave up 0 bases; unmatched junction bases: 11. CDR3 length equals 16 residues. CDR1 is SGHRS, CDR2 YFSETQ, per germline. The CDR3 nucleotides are TGCGCCAGCAAAAAGGGGTCAGGGGGAATGAACACTGAAGCTTTCTTT. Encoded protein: CASKKGSGGMNTEAFF.

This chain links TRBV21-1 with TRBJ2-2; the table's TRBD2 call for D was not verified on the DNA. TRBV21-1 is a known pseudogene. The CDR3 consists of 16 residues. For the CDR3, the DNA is TGTGCCAGCAGCAAAGTTCACCCCCCGGACACCGGGGAGCTGTTTTTT. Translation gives CASSKVHPPDTGELFF.